The 25 T cell receptor beta chains reported below all come from one sample, sequenced in a study of regulatory dendritic cells for organ transplantation. Produced via immunoSEQ multiplex PCR; TCRdb's table is partial and in-frame only. The sample has some 35,000 clones; 85% to 90% are singletons. Sequenced material: naive CD4+ T cells from blood. As to subset: CD45RA+ naive T cells. These receptors were taken from a human donor in good health.

The rearrangement uses TRBV9 and TRBJ2-2, with 10 bases lining up with TRBD2. The CDR3 has 19 amino acids. The junction had 10 bases not matched to a gene; V was cut back by 0 bases and J by 2 bases. Germline CDR1 and CDR2: SGDLS and YYNGEE. CDR3: CASSVGSFGLAANTGELFF. CDR3 coding DNA: TGTGCCAGCAGCGTAGGCTCGTTTGGACTAGCGGCCAACACCGGGGAGCTGTTTTTT.

J is TRBJ1-4 and V is TRBV6-1; D may be TRBD1 (5 bases). The CDR3 covers 14 residues. The V and J ends lost 7 bases and 3 bases respectively, with 12 bases between them. CDR1 and CDR2 (germline): MNHNS, SASEGT. CDR3 amino acids: CASKSGASNEKLFF. CDR3 bases: TGTGCCAGCAAGAGCGGGGCGTCTAATGAAAAACTGTTTTTT.

The chain carries TRBV28 and TRBJ2-2; D not certain. Germline values: CDR1 MDHEN, CDR2 SYDVKM. The CDR3 spans 15 residues. V dropped 5 bases and J dropped 4 bases, with 14 bases sitting between them. The CDR3 DNA reads TGTGCCAGCAGTCCTTCAGGAATATTCACCGGGGAGCTGTTTTTT. This encodes CASSPSGIFTGELFF.

The chain employs TRBV19 and TRBJ1-5; TRBD1 aligns across 11 bases. V was clipped by 3 bases and J by 2 bases; unmatched bases: 9. This CDR3 region has 18 residues. Per germline, CDR1 LNHDA and CDR2 SQIVND (reference sequence). CDR3 sequence: CASSIRTGGEFGNQPQHF. The DNA of the CDR3 is TGTGCCAGTAGTATTCGGACAGGGGGCGAATTTGGCAATCAGCCCCAGCATTTT.

V gene TRBV5-8 combines with J gene TRBJ2-7; D remains ambiguous. Germline lookup yields CDR1 SGHTS and CDR2 YDEGEE. V shed 0 bases and J shed 0 bases, with 10 bases lying between them. The CDR3 extends over 15 amino acids. CDR3 bases: TGTGCCAGCAGCTTGGGTAACGCAGGCTCCTACGAGCAGTACTTC. Its protein is CASSLGNAGSYEQYF.

This clone was seen a single time. The genes are TRBV5-4 and TRBJ1-4; TRBD1 matches 8 bases. The CDR3 loop spans 15 amino acids. Germline values: CDR1 SGHNT, CDR2 YYREEE (reference sequence). With V trimmed by 3 bases and J by 7 bases, 8 bases remained unmatched. CDR3 residues: CASSSWTGRGEKLFF. Written as DNA, the CDR3 is TGTGCCAGCAGCTCTTGGACAGGGCGGGGTGAAAAACTGTTTTTT. The full variable domain, its missing parts supplied by reference TRBV5-4 and TRBJ1-4, is ETGVTQSPTHLIKTRGQQVTLRCSSQSGHNTVSWYQQALGQGPQFIFQYYREEENGRGNFPPRFSGLQFPNYSSELNVNALELDDSALYLCASSSWTGRGEKLFFGSGTQLSVL.

The chain combines TRBV5-4 with TRBJ1-4; a possible D gene is TRBD1 (5 bases). V lost 4 bases to trimming and J lost 7 bases, with 17 bases between them. CDR1 and CDR2 (germline): SGHNT, YYREEE (reference sequence). The CDR3 extends over 15 amino acids. CDR3 in amino acids: CASSPGGGLGEKLFF. The CDR3 DNA reads TGTGCCAGCAGCCCGGGGGGGGGTTTAGGTGAAAAACTGTTTTTT.

V gene TRBV6-5 combines with J gene TRBJ1-2; TRBD1 matches 8 bases. CDR3 length equals 12 residues. Per the germline V gene, CDR1 is MNHEY and CDR2 is SVGAGI. The V segment lost 6 bases and the J segment 4 bases; nucleotides outside the gene matches: 1. The CDR3 region is CASRTGVYGYTF. CDR3 coding DNA: TGTGCCAGCAGGACAGGGGTCTATGGCTACACCTTC.

This clone was seen once. The chain joins TRBV5-1 to TRBJ2-7; 8 bases map to TRBD1. Trimming at V came to 3 bases and at J to 3 bases, leaving 2 bases not matched to a gene. The CDR3 is made up of 13 amino acids. Germline lookup yields CDR1 SGHRS and CDR2 YFSETQ. The DNA for the CDR3 is TGCGCCAGCAGCTCGGGACAGGACTACGAGCAGTACTTC. Translating it yields CASSSGQDYEQYF.

The V gene is TRBV15, the J gene TRBJ1-5; 7 nucleotides align to TRBD1. V shed 8 bases and J 3 bases; nucleotides not matched to a gene: 4. The CDR3 is 13 amino acids. Germline V gene lookup returns CDR1 LNHNV and CDR2 YYDKDF (reference sequence). The CDR3, as DNA: TGTGCCACCGCGGGACAGTTCAATCAGCCCCAGCATTTT. Translating gives CATAGQFNQPQHF.

The chain has TRBV5-6 and TRBJ2-7; D unclear. The germline V gene encodes CDR1 SGHDT and CDR2 YYEEEE. The CDR3 loop spans 15 amino acids. Deletions cut 3 bases from V and 2 bases from J, with 15 bases between. The CDR3 DNA sequence: TGTGCCAGCAGCTCTCCCAGTTTAGACACCTACGAGCAGTACTTC. Translating it yields CASSSPSLDTYEQYF.

This clone was detected once. This chain uses TRBV19 with TRBJ2-3, with D perhaps matching TRBD2 (5 bases). This CDR3 is built from 18 residues. Germline V lookup: CDR1 LNHDA, CDR2 SQIVND (reference sequence). Trimming left V 5 bases short and J 0 bases short, with 21 bases between. The CDR3 loop is CASSRASGAGPSTDTQYF. The CDR3 region has the DNA TGTGCCAGTAGTCGGGCCAGCGGAGCTGGACCTAGCACAGATACGCAGTATTTT.

The V call is TRBV2, the J call TRBJ2-1; 14 bases are shared with TRBD2. The CDR3 spans 15 residues. CDR1 and CDR2 (germline): SNHLY, FYNNEI. The ends lost 4 bases at V and 8 bases at J; junction bases unmatched: 4. The DNA of the CDR3 is TGTGCCAGCAGTGGACTAGCGGGGGGGAGCGATGAGCAGTTCTTC. Amino acid sequence: CASSGLAGGSDEQFF.

This chain uses TRBV14 with TRBJ2-1, with 8 bases lining up with TRBD2. Germline CDR1 reads SGHDN; CDR2 reads FVKESK. The V and J ends lost 0 bases and 8 bases, in that order; junction bases with no gene match: 9. This CDR3 has 16 amino acids. CDR3 sequence (DNA): TGTGCCAGCAGCCAAGATTTGCGGGGGGCCATTGATGAGCAGTTCTTC. Translating gives CASSQDLRGAIDEQFF.

This clone was seen a single time. The chain carries TRBV13 and TRBJ2-7, with D possibly being TRBD1 (6 bases). Trimming pared 4 bases from V and 3 bases from J, leaving 13 bases between. Germline lookup yields CDR1 PRHDT and CDR2 FYEKMQ (reference sequence). The CDR3 has 14 residues. CDR3 nucleotide sequence: TGTGCCAGCAGCTCGGAACAGGGATTCTACGAGCAGTACTTC. Residues: CASSSEQGFYEQYF.

This chain's CDR3 is CASSVVAATDTQYF. CDR3 in DNA: TGTGCCAGCAGTGTAGTAGCGGCCACAGATACGCAGTATTTT. This chain links TRBV2 with TRBJ2-3, with D possibly TRBD2 on 6 matching bases. Germline CDR1 SNHLY, CDR2 FYNNEI. The CDR3 is 14 residues long. Trimming took 4 bases from V and 2 from J, leaving 10 bases between them. The complete variable domain, with remaining parts taken from reference TRBV2 and TRBJ2-3, reads EPEVTQTPSHQVTQMGQEVILRCVPISNHLYFYWYRQILGQKVEFLVSFYNNEISEKSEIFDDQFSVERPDGSNFTLKIRSTKLEDSAMYFCASSVVAATDTQYFGPGTRLTVL.

This chain uses TRBV19 with TRBJ1-2; 9 positions match TRBD1. Germline-derived CDR1 and CDR2 are LNHDA and SQIVND (reference sequence). Trimming cost V 4 bases and J 3 bases; bases outside gene matches: 12. CDR3 size: 17 residues. CDR3 sequence (DNA): TGTGCCAGTAGTACTACCTTACCCTGGGACAGGGACTATGGCTACACCTTC. Protein sequence: CASSTTLPWDRDYGYTF.

This rearrangement joins TRBV14 to TRBJ2-1; D is unresolved. V gave up 0 bases and J gave up 0 bases, with 12 bases separating them. Germline loops: CDR1 SGHDN, CDR2 FVKESK. The CDR3 consists of 17 residues. In nucleotides, the CDR3 is TGTGCCAGCAGCCAAGATGGTGGTATAGGCTCCTACAATGAGCAGTTCTTC. This codes for CASSQDGGIGSYNEQFF.

The chain couples TRBV25-1 to TRBJ1-2; no clear D. Germline CDR1 and CDR2: MGHDK and SYGVNS. V was trimmed by 0 bases and J by 4 bases, leaving 9 bases between them. There are 14 residues in the CDR3. Here the CDR3 reads CASSEYDGPYGYTF. The DNA of the CDR3 is TGTGCCAGCAGTGAATATGACGGCCCCTATGGCTACACCTTC.

The rearrangement joins TRBV18 to TRBJ2-2; D is possibly TRBD1 (6 bases). The V gene's germline CDR1 is KGHSH and CDR2 LQKENI. The CDR3 contains 14 residues. V lost 3 bases to trimming and J lost 3 bases, with 8 bases between them. CDR3 sequence reads: CASSPDRYTGELFF. CDR3 nucleotides: TGTGCCAGCTCACCGGACAGATACACCGGGGAGCTGTTTTTT.

The chain combines TRBV5-4 with TRBJ1-2; 8 positions match TRBD1. After removal of 4 bases from V and 0 bases from J, the junction contained 8 bases not matched to a gene. CDR3 length equals 16 residues. The germline V gene has CDR1 SGHNT and CDR2 YYREEE (reference sequence). DNA of the CDR3: TGTGCCAGCAGCGGGCGGGACAGGCCAGCTAACTATGGCTACACCTTC. Protein product: CASSGRDRPANYGYTF.

A single count supports this clone. V usage is TRBV4-3 and J usage is TRBJ2-1; 7 nucleotides line up with TRBD2. Germline trimming cut 1 base from V and 5 bases from J; bases unmatched to any gene: 11. The CDR3 spans 17 residues. Germline values: CDR1 LGHNA, CDR2 YSLEER. The CDR3 loop reads CASSQVFRREFNNEQFF. CDR3 DNA sequence: TGCGCCAGCAGCCAAGTCTTTCGGCGGGAGTTTAACAATGAGCAGTTCTTC.

The chain has TRBV7-9 and TRBJ1-1, with D uncertain. Trimming took 1 base from V and 1 from J, leaving 7 bases between them. CDR3 length equals 14 residues. Germline loops: CDR1 SEHNR, CDR2 FQNEAQ (reference sequence). Written as DNA, the CDR3 is TGTGCCAGCAGCTTAGTGGGGAAGAACACTGAAGCTTTCTTT. Protein sequence: CASSLVGKNTEAFF. Together with reference TRBV7-9 and TRBJ1-1, the CDR3 gives the full variable domain: DTGVSQNPRHKITKRGQNVTFRCDPISEHNRLYWYRQTLGQGPEFLTYFQNEAQLEKSRLLSDRFSAERPKGSFSTLEIQRTEQGDSAMYLCASSLVGKNTEAFFGQGTRLTVV.

V gene TRBV15 combines with J gene TRBJ2-3, with D possibly matching TRBD2 (6 bases). This CDR3 spans 13 amino acids. Germline V gene lookup returns CDR1 LNHNV and CDR2 YYDKDF (reference sequence). Deletions cut 8 bases from V and 4 bases from J, with 13 bases between. The CDR3 reads CATERRGADTQYF. The CDR3 coding sequence is TGTGCCACCGAGAGGAGGGGAGCAGATACGCAGTATTTT. Based on the CDR3 plus reference TRBV15 and TRBJ2-3, the full variable domain is DAMVIQNPRYQVTQFGKPVTLSCSQTLNHNVMYWYQQKSSQAPKLLFHYYDKDFNNEADTPDNFQSRRPNTSFCFLDIRSPGLGDTAMYLCATERRGADTQYFGPGTRLTVL.

The CDR3 coding sequence is TGTGCTAGTGGGGAGGGTATACGAGAGACCCAGTACTTC. It codes for CASGEGIRETQYF. V usage is TRBV12-5 and J usage is TRBJ2-5, with D perhaps TRBD2 (6 bases). The V end was cut by 6 bases, the J end by 4 bases, with 12 bases between. Per the germline V gene, CDR1 is LGHNT and CDR2 is FRNRAP. The CDR3 spans 13 residues.